Each of the 2 T cell receptor beta chains below was sequenced from the same sample in a study of T-cell memory formation after mild COVID-19. TCRdb itself ran the 5' RACE reads through MiXCR, one entry per CDR3 protein. Found here are roughly 340,000 distinct CDR3 sequences, less than 25% of them singletons; the top ten hold 21%. Sequencing input: PBMCs or a T cell subset sorted from them (not recorded which). Receptors originate from a young man who had mild COVID-19 (a few samples of this study predate the infection). Cell type and time point are not known.

The CDR3, as DNA: TGTGCCAGCAGCTTACTGGACTCGCCCCTCGAGCAGTACTTC. Protein sequence: CASSLLDSPLEQYF. The gene calls are TRBV13 and TRBJ2-7; TRBD2 is a possible D gene (5 bases). The V end lost 2 bases, the J end lost 6 bases, and 14 bases lay between the germline ends. CDR1 and CDR2 (germline): PRHDT, FYEKMQ (reference sequence). The CDR3 sequence is 14 residues long.

The table lists this clonotype with a few counts. The rearrangement joins TRBV4-1 to TRBJ2-6; 7 bases align to TRBD1. CDR3 length equals 14 residues. Germline lookup yields CDR1 MGHRA and CDR2 YSYEKL. J lost 12 bases, V lost 2 bases, and 7 bases had no gene match. The CDR3 DNA follows: TGCGCCAGCAGCCAACCGGGACAGCTAACCGTCCTGACTTTC. It specifies CASSQPGQLTVLTF.